Given below is one TCR beta chain in context. The antigen is unknown. The ends were cut back, 5 bases at V and 5 bases at J, with 13 bases in the middle. The germline CDR1 and CDR2 sequences are MNHEY and SVGEGT. This CDR3 contains 14 residues. The data were obtained in a study of human T cells and chemical hapten exposure. Study information: Upper inner arm skin measuring approximately 2 cm by approximately 2 cm received 2% DPC for sensitization. Small pooled library volume differences mainly caused per-sample TCR yield variation. The study, taken as a whole, reports: Expanded TCR sets contained significantly more large CDR3 similarity clusters than controls.

Time point noted: patch test 1, 2 weeks after DPC sensitization. As for treatment: therapeutic diphenylcyclopropenone sensitization with weekly scalp DPC. Drawing of blood took place ahead of applying each patch test. TCRdb called the RACE reads again in MiXCR, with one record for every CDR3 protein. The table lists about 82,000 distinct CDR3 sequences, about 10% of them singletons. The specimen was whole blood, collected in connection with sensitization to the hapten diphenylcyclopropenone (DPC). This clonotype was obtained from a woman in her 50s with alopecia areata. Some clones in this sample may be carry-over from other donors' samples. The V and J genes are TRBV6-2 or TRBV6-3 and TRBJ2-1, with a possible D match to TRBD2 (6 bases). The CDR3 here is CASSTFGRNNEQFF. Here the CDR3 DNA reads TGTGCCAGCAGTACATTCGGGAGAAACAATGAGCAGTTCTTC.